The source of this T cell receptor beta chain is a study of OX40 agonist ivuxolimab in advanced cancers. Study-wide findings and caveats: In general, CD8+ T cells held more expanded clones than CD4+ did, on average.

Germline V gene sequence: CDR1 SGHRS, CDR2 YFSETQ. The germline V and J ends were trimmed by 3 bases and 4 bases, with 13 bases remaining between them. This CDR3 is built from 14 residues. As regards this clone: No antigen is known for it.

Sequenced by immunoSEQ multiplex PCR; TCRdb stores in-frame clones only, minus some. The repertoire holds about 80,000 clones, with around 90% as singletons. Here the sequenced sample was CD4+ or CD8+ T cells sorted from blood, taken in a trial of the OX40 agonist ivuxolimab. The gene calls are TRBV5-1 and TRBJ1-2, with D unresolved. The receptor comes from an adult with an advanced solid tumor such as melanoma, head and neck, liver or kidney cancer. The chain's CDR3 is CASSYLEGFYGYTF. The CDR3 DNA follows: TGCGCCAGCAGCTATCTAGAGGGTTTCTATGGCTACACCTTC.